These T cell receptor beta chains were read from a single sample in a study of T-cell memory formation after mild COVID-19. TCRdb called the 5' RACE reads again in MiXCR, with one record for every CDR3 protein. Of roughly 500,000 distinct CDR3 sequences detected, roughly 20% appear once; the ten largest clones hold about an eighth. Sequenced material: PBMCs or a T cell subset sorted from them (not recorded which). These receptors were collected from an adult woman who had mild COVID-19 (a few samples of this study predate the infection). Cell type and time point are not known. CDR3s include the opening cysteine and the closing phenylalanine or tryptophan. The D gene is left open where the match is weak. Where a row states a size, it is once, few, many or the class of an expanded clone; other rows omit it.

size	D	V	J	CDR3	DNA
-	TRBD1	TRBV30	TRBJ2-3	CACDRDTDTQYF	TGTGCCTGTGACAGGGACACAGATACGCAGTATTTT
-	-	TRBV4-2	TRBJ2-3	CASSQGDRGGTDTQYF	TGTGCCAGCAGCCAAGGGGACCGCGGAGGCACAGATACGCAGTATTTT
-	-	TRBV12-3/TRBV12-4	TRBJ2-5	CASSSTGLETQYF	TGTGCCAGCAGTTCCACAGGGTTGGAGACCCAGTACTTC
-	TRBD1	TRBV12-3/TRBV12-4	TRBJ2-7	CASRPGTVAIYEQYF	TGTGCCAGCAGACCCGGGACAGTGGCCATCTACGAGCAGTACTTC
few	TRBD1	TRBV7-9	TRBJ1-2	CASSRGQGESYTF	TGTGCCAGCAGCCGGGGACAGGGAGAGAGCTACACCTTC
-	-	TRBV25-1	TRBJ2-7	CASITVGGHEQYF	TGTGCCAGCATAACCGTGGGGGGCCACGAGCAGTACTTC
-	-	TRBV5-1	TRBJ2-7	CASSGWGGQYEQYF	TGCGCCAGCAGCGGGTGGGGGGGCCAGTACGAGCAGTACTTC
-	TRBD1	TRBV4-1	TRBJ1-2	CASSHVGTGTGYGYTF	TGCGCCAGCAGCCACGTGGGGACAGGGACGGGCTATGGCTACACCTTC
few	TRBD2	TRBV3-1	TRBJ2-3	CASSQTSGESTQYF	TGTGCCAGCAGCCAGACTAGCGGGGAGAGTACGCAGTATTTT
few	-	TRBV7-2	TRBJ1-2	CASSLVLYGYTF	TGTGCCAGCAGCTTAGTTCTCTATGGCTACACCTTC
few	-	TRBV7-9	TRBJ2-7	CASSLAQGLVYEQYF	TGTGCCAGCAGCTTAGCACAAGGGCTTGTCTACGAGCAGTACTTC
few	TRBD1	TRBV5-1	TRBJ1-1	CASSLEPGGMNTEAFF	TGCGCCAGCAGCTTGGAGCCAGGGGGTATGAACACTGAAGCTTTCTTT
-	-	TRBV10-3	TRBJ2-3	CAISEQQGRQYF	TGTGCCATCAGTGAGCAGCAGGGGAGGCAGTATTTT
few	-	TRBV5-5	TRBJ2-3	CASSLAWLATTDTQYF	TGTGCCAGCAGCTTGGCCTGGCTAGCGACCACAGATACGCAGTATTTT
few	-	TRBV3-1	TRBJ1-1	CASSQGGRGEAFF	TGTGCCAGCAGCCAAGGGGGACGGGGTGAAGCTTTCTTT
few	TRBD2	TRBV15	TRBJ2-2	CATSWTGLAGGTGELFF	TGTGCCACCAGCTGGACTGGACTAGCGGGAGGTACCGGGGAGCTGTTTTTT
-	TRBD1	TRBV5-1	TRBJ1-2	CASSFPDRSNYGYTF	TGCGCCAGCAGCTTCCCGGACAGGTCTAACTATGGCTACACCTTC
-	TRBD1	TRBV6-5	TRBJ1-2	CASSWDRERGYTF	TGTGCCAGCAGCTGGGACAGGGAACGCGGCTACACCTTC
-	-	TRBV5-4	TRBJ2-5	CASSPSTDQETQYF	TGTGCCAGCAGTCCGTCCACGGACCAAGAGACCCAGTACTTC